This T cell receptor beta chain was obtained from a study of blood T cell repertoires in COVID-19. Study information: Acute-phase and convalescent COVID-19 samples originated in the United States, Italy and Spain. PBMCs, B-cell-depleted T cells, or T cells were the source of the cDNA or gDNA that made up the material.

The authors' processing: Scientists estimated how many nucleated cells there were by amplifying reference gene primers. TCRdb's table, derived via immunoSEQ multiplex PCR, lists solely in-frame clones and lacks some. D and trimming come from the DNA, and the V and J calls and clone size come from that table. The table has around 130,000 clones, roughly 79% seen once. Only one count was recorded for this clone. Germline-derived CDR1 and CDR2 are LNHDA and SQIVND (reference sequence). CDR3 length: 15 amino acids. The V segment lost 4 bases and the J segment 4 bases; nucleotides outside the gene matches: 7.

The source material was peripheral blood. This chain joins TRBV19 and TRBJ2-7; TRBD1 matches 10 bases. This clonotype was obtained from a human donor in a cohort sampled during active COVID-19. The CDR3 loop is CASSKWTGGSYEQYF. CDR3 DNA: TGTGCCAGTAGTAAATGGACAGGGGGATCGTACGAGCAGTACTTC. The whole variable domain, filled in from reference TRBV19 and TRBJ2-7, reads DGGITQSPKYLFRKEGQNVTLSCEQNLNHDAMYWYRQDPGQGLRLIYYSQIVNDFQKGDIAEGYSVSREKKESFPLTVTSAQKNPTAFYLCASSKWTGGSYEQYFGPGTRLTVT.